A selection of T cell receptor beta chains follows, all from one sample in a study of blood T cells in healthy people across ages. In TCRdb, the 5' RACE reads were re-called with MiXCR into one record per CDR3 protein. This table has 550,000 to 650,000 distinct CDR3 sequences, about 25% appearing once. The sample was also reused in another study, on T cells of mothers and their children.

Sample: blood. Receptors originate from a boy between 2 and 10 years old in good health. CDR3s include the opening cysteine and the closing phenylalanine or tryptophan. Fields, in order: J gene, V gene, D gene, clone size, CDR3 DNA, CDR3 protein. D genes are given only for firm matches. Where a row states a size, it is once, few, many or the class of an expanded clone; other rows omit it.

>TRBJ2-7|TRBV29-1|.|few
TGCAGCGTTGAACTGCCCGGACAGTACTCCTACGAGCAGTACTTC
CSVELPGQYSYEQYF
>TRBJ2-1|TRBV29-1|.|few
TGCAGCGTTGAAGGTCAGAGCCGGACCTACAATGAGCAGTTCTTC
CSVEGQSRTYNEQFF
>TRBJ2-2|TRBV28|.|.
TGTGCCAGCAGTGACCCGAGGGAGCTGTTTTTT
CASSDPRELFF
>TRBJ2-7|TRBV11-3|.|once
TGTGCCAGCAGCTTAGGGGACAAGCTCTACGAGCAGTACTTC
CASSLGDKLYEQYF
>TRBJ2-7|TRBV9|.|.
TGTGCCAGCAGCGTAGCCGTCCTGGGGAACGACGAGCAGTACTTC
CASSVAVLGNDEQYF
>TRBJ2-3|TRBV10-3|.|few
TGTGCCATCAGTTCGGGAGCGGGCACAGATACGCAGTATTTT
CAISSGAGTDTQYF
>TRBJ2-5|TRBV7-6|.|.
TGTGCCAGCAGCCCTGCCCCTCCGGACTTCCAAGAGACCCAGTACTTC
CASSPAPPDFQETQYF
>TRBJ2-1|TRBV7-9|TRBD1|few
TGTGCCAGCAGAGGACAGGGGAACAATGAGCAGTTCTTC
CASRGQGNNEQFF
>TRBJ2-5|TRBV5-1|TRBD2|.
TGCGCCAGCAGCTTGGAGAGGGGACTGGCGGGGGGTCCAACAGAGACCCAGTACTTC
CASSLERGLAGGPTETQYF
>TRBJ2-7|TRBV12-3/TRBV12-4|.|many
TGTGCCAGCAGTTTCGGGCTAGCCTACGAGCAGTACTTC
CASSFGLAYEQYF
>TRBJ2-3|TRBV28|.|.
TGTGCCAGCAGTCCCAGAGTTGTAGATACGCAGTATTTT
CASSPRVVDTQYF
>TRBJ2-7|TRBV25-1|TRBD1|few
TGTGCCAGCAAGAAAGACAGGGTCCCCTACGAGCAGTACTTC
CASKKDRVPYEQYF
>TRBJ2-3|TRBV7-6|.|.
TGTGCCAGCAGCTTAGTTGGTGGGCCCCGCGCAGATACGCAGTATTTT
CASSLVGGPRADTQYF
>TRBJ1-1|TRBV7-9|.|few
TGTGCCAGCAGCCCGGCGCCAGGTCTCTTGGGCACTGAAGCTTTCTTT
CASSPAPGLLGTEAFF
>TRBJ1-2|TRBV2|.|.
TGTGCCAGCAGTCGAGTGAACTATGGCTACACCTTC
CASSRVNYGYTF
>TRBJ2-2|TRBV3-1|.|.
TGTGCCAGCAGCCAATGGAACACCGGGGATCTGTTTTTT
CASSQWNTGDLFF